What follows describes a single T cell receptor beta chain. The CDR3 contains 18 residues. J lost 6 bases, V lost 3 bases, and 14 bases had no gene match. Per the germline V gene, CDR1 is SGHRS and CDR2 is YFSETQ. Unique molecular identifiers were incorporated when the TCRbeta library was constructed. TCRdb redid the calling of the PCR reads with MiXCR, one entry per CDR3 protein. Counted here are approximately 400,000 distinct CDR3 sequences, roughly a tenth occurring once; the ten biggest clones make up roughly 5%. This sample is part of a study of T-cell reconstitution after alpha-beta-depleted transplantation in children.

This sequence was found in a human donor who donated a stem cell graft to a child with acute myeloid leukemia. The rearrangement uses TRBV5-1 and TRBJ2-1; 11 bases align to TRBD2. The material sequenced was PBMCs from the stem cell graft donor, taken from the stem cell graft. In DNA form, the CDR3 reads TGCGCCAGCAGCTCGGGTCTGTCGGGGACTAGCGGACCCAATGAGCAGTTCTTC. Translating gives CASSSGLSGTSGPNEQFF.